This T cell receptor (beta chain) was recorded in a study of blood T cell repertoires in COVID-19. For the study at large: Samples representing acute and convalescent COVID-19 were sourced from the United States, Italy and Spain. From T cells, B-cell-depleted T cells, or PBMCs came the material, which was cDNA or gDNA.

Original methodology: The authors estimated nucleated cell counts from reference gene primer amplification. Sequenced by immunoSEQ multiplex PCR; TCRdb stores in-frame clones only, minus some. V and J calls and clone size are copied from that table; D and trimming were computed from the DNA. The sample includes 70,000 to 75,000 clones, roughly 80% of them seen just once. The V segment lost 5 bases and the J segment 3 bases; nucleotides outside the gene matches: 5. The CDR3 runs to 15 residues. The germline gives CDR1 LNHDA, CDR2 SQIVND (reference sequence). The chain couples TRBV19 to TRBJ1-5, with TRBD1 matching 9 bases. Sequenced sample: peripheral blood. The TCR comes from a woman aged 80 or over with active or convalescent COVID-19. The CDR3 nucleotides are TGTGCCAGTAGTGCGGGACAGGGTAACAATCAGCCCCAGCATTTT. Residues: CASSAGQGNNQPQHF.